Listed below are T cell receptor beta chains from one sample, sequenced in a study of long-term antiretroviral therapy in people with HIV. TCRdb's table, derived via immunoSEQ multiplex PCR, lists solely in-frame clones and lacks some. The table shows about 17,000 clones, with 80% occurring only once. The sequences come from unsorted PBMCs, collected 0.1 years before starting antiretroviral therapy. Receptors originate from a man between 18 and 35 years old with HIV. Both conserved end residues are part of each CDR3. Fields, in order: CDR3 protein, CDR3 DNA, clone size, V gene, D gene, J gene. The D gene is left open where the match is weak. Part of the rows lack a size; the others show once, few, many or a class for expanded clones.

CDR3 protein: CASSPDYGYTF
CDR3 DNA: TGTGCCAGCAGTCCTGACTATGGCTACACCTTC
clone size: few
V gene: TRBV28
D gene: .
J gene: TRBJ1-2

CDR3 protein: CASSLRSTDTQYF
CDR3 DNA: TGTGCCAGCAGCCTCAGAAGCACAGATACGCAGTATTTT
clone size: .
V gene: TRBV14
D gene: .
J gene: TRBJ2-3

CDR3 protein: CASMNQGAGESPLHF
CDR3 DNA: TGTGCCAGCATGAATCAGGGGGCCGGTGAATCACCCCTCCACTTT
clone size: .
V gene: TRBV5-8
D gene: TRBD1
J gene: TRBJ1-6

CDR3 protein: CASSTPTSGGTSYEQYF
CDR3 DNA: TGTGCCAGCAGTACGCCGACTAGCGGGGGAACCTCCTACGAGCAGTACTTC
clone size: .
V gene: TRBV2
D gene: TRBD2
J gene: TRBJ2-7

CDR3 protein: CASSLNSRGNTEAFF
CDR3 DNA: TGTGCCAGCTCACTTAACTCCAGGGGGAACACTGAAGCTTTCTTT
clone size: .
V gene: TRBV18
D gene: .
J gene: TRBJ1-1

CDR3 protein: CASSLEPFTTDTQYF
CDR3 DNA: TGTGCCAGCAGCTTAGAACCCTTTACGACAGATACGCAGTATTTT
clone size: .
V gene: TRBV7-2
D gene: .
J gene: TRBJ2-3

CDR3 protein: CASSLGVGENTGELFF
CDR3 DNA: TGTGCCAGCAGCTTAGGTGTAGGGGAGAACACCGGGGAGCTGTTTTTT
clone size: .
V gene: TRBV7-9
D gene: .
J gene: TRBJ2-2

CDR3 protein: CASSQDRGSAGYTF
CDR3 DNA: TGCGCCAGCAGCCAAGATCGGGGATCCGCTGGCTACACCTTC
clone size: .
V gene: TRBV4-3
D gene: .
J gene: TRBJ1-2

CDR3 protein: CASSSSGAGSPLHF
CDR3 DNA: TGTGCCAGCAGCTCCTCAGGGGCCGGTTCACCCCTCCACTTT
clone size: few
V gene: TRBV7-2
D gene: .
J gene: TRBJ1-6

CDR3 protein: CASSRGTGIVNEQFF
CDR3 DNA: TGTGCCAGCAGCCGCGGGACAGGGATTGTAAATGAGCAGTTCTTC
clone size: .
V gene: TRBV28
D gene: TRBD1
J gene: TRBJ2-1

CDR3 protein: CSVELAGEGTGELFF
CDR3 DNA: TGCAGCGTTGAGCTTGCGGGAGAGGGCACCGGGGAGCTGTTTTTT
clone size: .
V gene: TRBV29-1
D gene: TRBD2
J gene: TRBJ2-2

CDR3 protein: CAWSLGRYQETQYF
CDR3 DNA: TGTGCCTGGAGTTTAGGTCGGTACCAAGAGACCCAGTACTTC
clone size: .
V gene: TRBV30
D gene: .
J gene: TRBJ2-5

CDR3 protein: CASSSKVGQGNLDTDTQYF
CDR3 DNA: TGCGCCAGCAGCTCTAAGGTTGGACAGGGGAATTTGGACACAGATACGCAGTATTTT
clone size: .
V gene: TRBV5-1
D gene: TRBD1
J gene: TRBJ2-3

CDR3 protein: CASGSKGTGVNSPLHF
CDR3 DNA: TGTGCCAGCGGAAGTAAGGGGACAGGGGTTAATTCACCCCTCCACTTT
clone size: medium-sized
V gene: TRBV7-8
D gene: TRBD1
J gene: TRBJ1-6

CDR3 protein: CASSDGQGADTQYF
CDR3 DNA: TGTGCCAGCAGTGACGGACAGGGGGCAGATACGCAGTATTTT
clone size: .
V gene: TRBV6-4
D gene: TRBD1
J gene: TRBJ2-3

CDR3 protein: CASSVGDRGRNGYTF
CDR3 DNA: TGTGCCAGCAGTGTGGGGGACAGGGGGCGAAATGGCTACACCTTC
clone size: .
V gene: TRBV2
D gene: TRBD1
J gene: TRBJ1-2

CDR3 protein: CASRTGGASNEQFF
CDR3 DNA: TGTGCCAGCAGGACAGGGGGCGCGAGCAATGAGCAGTTCTTC
clone size: .
V gene: TRBV27
D gene: TRBD1
J gene: TRBJ2-1

CDR3 protein: CASSPLRGETQYF
CDR3 DNA: TGTGCCAGCTCACCGTTGCGGGGGGAGACCCAGTACTTC
clone size: .
V gene: TRBV18
D gene: TRBD2
J gene: TRBJ2-5

CDR3 protein: CASSLPTTGGATEAFF
CDR3 DNA: TGTGCCAGCAGTTTACCCACTACAGGGGGCGCGACTGAAGCTTTCTTT
clone size: .
V gene: TRBV28
D gene: TRBD1
J gene: TRBJ1-1

CDR3 protein: CASSSNRVDGYTF
CDR3 DNA: TGTGCCAGCAGCTCCAACAGGGTGGATGGCTACACCTTC
clone size: few
V gene: TRBV7-9
D gene: .
J gene: TRBJ1-2

CDR3 protein: CASSLASSGANVLTF
CDR3 DNA: TGTGCCAGCAGTTTGGCGAGCTCTGGGGCCAACGTCCTGACTTTC
clone size: .
V gene: TRBV28
D gene: .
J gene: TRBJ2-6

CDR3 protein: CATSRRAGGGYTF
CDR3 DNA: TGTGCCACCAGCAGAAGGGCAGGCGGTGGCTACACCTTC
clone size: .
V gene: TRBV15
D gene: .
J gene: TRBJ1-2

CDR3 protein: CASSQGIYIQNGEAFF
CDR3 DNA: TGCGCCAGCAGCCAGGGAATTTACATACAGAACGGGGAAGCTTTCTTT
clone size: .
V gene: TRBV4-1
D gene: .
J gene: TRBJ1-1

CDR3 protein: CASSYSGQGLQYF
CDR3 DNA: TGTGCCAGCAGTTACTCCGGACAGGGTCTGCAGTACTTC
clone size: .
V gene: TRBV6-5
D gene: TRBD1
J gene: TRBJ2-7

CDR3 protein: CASSLGPDNEQFF
CDR3 DNA: TGTGCCAGCAGCTTGGGGCCGGACAATGAGCAGTTCTTC
clone size: few
V gene: TRBV5-5
D gene: .
J gene: TRBJ2-1

CDR3 protein: CASSLNHFGGGEGYEQFF
CDR3 DNA: TGTGCCAGCAGCTTAAATCATTTTGGGGGAGGGGAGGGATATGAGCAGTTCTTC
clone size: .
V gene: TRBV11-2
D gene: TRBD2
J gene: TRBJ2-1

CDR3 protein: CASSFDGEETQYF
CDR3 DNA: TGTGCCAGCAGCTTCGACGGGGAAGAGACCCAGTACTTC
clone size: .
V gene: TRBV5-4
D gene: .
J gene: TRBJ2-5

CDR3 protein: CASSSKGGVDTQYF
CDR3 DNA: TGTGCCAGCAGCTCGAAAGGGGGGGTAGATACGCAGTATTTT
clone size: .
V gene: TRBV7-3
D gene: .
J gene: TRBJ2-3

CDR3 protein: CASSVAAGFEQYF
CDR3 DNA: TGTGCCAGCAGTGTTGCGGCAGGTTTCGAGCAGTACTTC
clone size: few
V gene: TRBV2
D gene: .
J gene: TRBJ2-7

CDR3 protein: CASSGTDRNYGYTF
CDR3 DNA: TGTGCCAGCAGCGGGACCGACAGGAACTATGGCTACACCTTC
clone size: .
V gene: TRBV5-5
D gene: .
J gene: TRBJ1-2

CDR3 protein: CASSSGTSGRETQYF
CDR3 DNA: TGTGCCAGCAGCTCTGGGACTAGCGGCCGGGAGACCCAGTACTTC
clone size: .
V gene: TRBV7-2
D gene: TRBD2
J gene: TRBJ2-5

CDR3 protein: CASQRRGGEGGELFF
CDR3 DNA: TGTGCCAGTCAACGGCGAGGAGGGGAAGGCGGGGAGCTGTTTTTT
clone size: .
V gene: TRBV19
D gene: .
J gene: TRBJ2-2

CDR3 protein: CASSIGGTGKPMRQPQHF
CDR3 DNA: TGTGCCAGTAGTATAGGAGGGACAGGTAAGCCGATGCGTCAGCCCCAGCATTTT
clone size: .
V gene: TRBV19
D gene: TRBD1
J gene: TRBJ1-5

CDR3 protein: CASSPRLAGDTQYF
CDR3 DNA: TGTGCCAGCAGCCCAAGACTAGCGGGAGATACGCAGTATTTT
clone size: .
V gene: TRBV7-2
D gene: TRBD2
J gene: TRBJ2-3

CDR3 protein: CASSQDTGVNQPQHF
CDR3 DNA: TGCGCCAGCAGCCAAGATACAGGGGTCAATCAGCCCCAGCATTTT
clone size: .
V gene: TRBV4-3
D gene: TRBD1
J gene: TRBJ1-5

CDR3 protein: CASSFSYEQYF
CDR3 DNA: TGTGCCAGCAGCTTCAGTTACGAGCAGTACTTC
clone size: .
V gene: TRBV7-9
D gene: .
J gene: TRBJ2-7

CDR3 protein: CASSLKYRTAQTQYF
CDR3 DNA: TGTGCCAGCAGTTTAAAGTATAGGACGGCCCAGACCCAGTACTTC
clone size: .
V gene: TRBV6-5
D gene: .
J gene: TRBJ2-5

CDR3 protein: CASSLAAGPQHF
CDR3 DNA: TGTGCCAGCAGCTTAGCGGCCGGGCCCCAGCATTTT
clone size: .
V gene: TRBV7-2
D gene: .
J gene: TRBJ1-5

CDR3 protein: CAARGTGLAGELFF
CDR3 DNA: TGTGCCGCCCGTGGGACAGGGTTAGCCGGGGAGCTGTTTTTT
clone size: .
V gene: TRBV10-3
D gene: TRBD1
J gene: TRBJ2-2

CDR3 protein: CASSHQKGYEQYF
CDR3 DNA: TGTGCCAGCAGTCATCAAAAAGGGTACGAGCAGTACTTC
clone size: once
V gene: TRBV28
D gene: .
J gene: TRBJ2-7

CDR3 protein: CASSSQGPSYGYTF
CDR3 DNA: TGTGCCAGCAGTTCCCAGGGACCCAGCTATGGCTACACCTTC
clone size: few
V gene: TRBV28
D gene: .
J gene: TRBJ1-2

CDR3 protein: CASSEQGARSGNTIYF
CDR3 DNA: TGTGCCAGCAGCGAGCAGGGGGCGCGATCTGGAAACACCATATATTTT
clone size: .
V gene: TRBV7-2
D gene: TRBD1
J gene: TRBJ1-3

CDR3 protein: CASSLWAGGWYEQYF
CDR3 DNA: TGTGCCAGCAGTTTATGGGCAGGGGGTTGGTACGAGCAGTACTTC
clone size: .
V gene: TRBV27
D gene: TRBD1
J gene: TRBJ2-7

CDR3 protein: CASSRDSPSGNTIYF
CDR3 DNA: TGTGCCAGCAGCCGTGACAGCCCGTCTGGAAACACCATATATTTT
clone size: .
V gene: TRBV6-5
D gene: .
J gene: TRBJ1-3

CDR3 protein: CASSLGPRAEAFF
CDR3 DNA: TGTGCCAGCAGCTTGGGCCCTCGGGCTGAAGCTTTCTTT
clone size: .
V gene: TRBV5-5
D gene: .
J gene: TRBJ1-1

CDR3 protein: CASSPPRMGLANSYEQYF
CDR3 DNA: TGTGCCAGCAGTCCACCAAGGATGGGACTAGCGAACTCCTACGAGCAGTACTTC
clone size: .
V gene: TRBV28
D gene: TRBD2
J gene: TRBJ2-7

CDR3 protein: CASSLSWARGSQPQHF
CDR3 DNA: TGTGCCAGCAGCTTATCTTGGGCCAGGGGTAGTCAGCCCCAGCATTTT
clone size: .
V gene: TRBV7-8
D gene: .
J gene: TRBJ1-5

CDR3 protein: CASSKNPSQGGLPDTQYF
CDR3 DNA: TGTGCCAGCAGTAAAAACCCCTCACAGGGGGGTCTTCCAGATACGCAGTATTTT
clone size: .
V gene: TRBV6-4
D gene: TRBD1
J gene: TRBJ2-3

CDR3 protein: CAIRDGRNEKLFF
CDR3 DNA: TGTGCCATCCGGGACGGCCGTAATGAAAAACTGTTTTTT
clone size: .
V gene: TRBV28
D gene: .
J gene: TRBJ1-4

CDR3 protein: CASSDSGANTGELFF
CDR3 DNA: TGTGCCAGCAGCGATAGCGGGGCGAACACCGGGGAGCTGTTTTTT
clone size: .
V gene: TRBV9
D gene: TRBD2
J gene: TRBJ2-2

CDR3 protein: CASSQKLDRAKSPLHF
CDR3 DNA: TGTGCCAGCAGCCAAAAATTAGACAGGGCTAAATCACCCCTCCACTTT
clone size: .
V gene: TRBV4-2
D gene: TRBD1
J gene: TRBJ1-6

CDR3 protein: CASSPDREEGYTF
CDR3 DNA: TGTGCCAGCTCACCGGACAGGGAGGAGGGCTACACCTTC
clone size: .
V gene: TRBV18
D gene: TRBD1
J gene: TRBJ1-2

CDR3 protein: CASSLDRGSNQPQHF
CDR3 DNA: TGTGCCAGCAGTTTAGATAGGGGTAGCAATCAGCCCCAGCATTTT
clone size: .
V gene: TRBV27
D gene: .
J gene: TRBJ1-5

CDR3 protein: CASSSTGAETQYF
CDR3 DNA: TGTGCCAGCAGCTCAACAGGGGCGGAGACCCAGTACTTC
clone size: .
V gene: TRBV28
D gene: TRBD1
J gene: TRBJ2-5

CDR3 protein: CASGAAGWADTQYF
CDR3 DNA: TGTGCCAGCGGGGCTGCGGGGTGGGCGGATACGCAGTATTTT
clone size: once
V gene: TRBV5-4
D gene: .
J gene: TRBJ2-3